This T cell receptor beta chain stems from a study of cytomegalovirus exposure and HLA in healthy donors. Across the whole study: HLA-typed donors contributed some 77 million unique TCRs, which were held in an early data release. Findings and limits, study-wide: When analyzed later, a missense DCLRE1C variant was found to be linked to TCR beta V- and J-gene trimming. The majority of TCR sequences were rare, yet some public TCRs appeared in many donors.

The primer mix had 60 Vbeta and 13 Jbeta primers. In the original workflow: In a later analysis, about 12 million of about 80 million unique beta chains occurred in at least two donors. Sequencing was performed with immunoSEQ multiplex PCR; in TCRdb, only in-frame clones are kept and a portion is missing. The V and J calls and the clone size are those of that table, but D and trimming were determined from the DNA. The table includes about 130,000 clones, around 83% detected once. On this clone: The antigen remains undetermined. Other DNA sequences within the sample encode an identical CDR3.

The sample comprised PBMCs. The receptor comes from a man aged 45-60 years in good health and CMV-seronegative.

The CDR3 loop reads CASSLGQGNSPLHF. The CDR3 DNA reads TGCGCCAGCAGCCTAGGACAGGGCAATTCACCCCTCCACTTT. The rearrangement uses TRBV5-1 and TRBJ1-6; TRBD1 matches at 8 bases. Germline V gene sequence: CDR1 SGHRS, CDR2 YFSETQ. The length of the CDR3 is 14 residues. The trim removed 4 bases at V and 7 bases at J, leaving 4 bases unmatched.